This TCR beta chain appears in the sequencing data of a study of shared clonotypes between healthy human individuals (dated by TCRdb to 2018 to 2021). Regarding the study in general: The cohort comprised a couple of women and a few men aged 18 to 49 years. For each donor, CD4 naive and CD4 memory were each run on three plates, CD8 naive on two plates, and CD8 memory on one plate. To estimate repertoire size and how much clonotypes are shared between individuals, the study performed deep sequencing of blood TCR repertoires from roughly five healthy adults. Libraries were prepared and TCR repertoires were sequenced by different laboratories using diverse techniques, in order to increase sequencing depth and limit assay-specific biases. Each donor's leukapheresis produced roughly between about 0.8 and 8.9 billion PBMCs. The research as a whole found: When a handful of donors were compared, the shared fraction of clonotypes was 5% to 6.5% for naive CD4, 3% to 4% for naive CD8, more than 2% for memory CD4, and 0.4% for memory CD8. Compared with non-shared clonotypes, the clonotypes found in all four sorted-subset donors had higher generation probabilities. Rarefaction of sorted-subset datasets indicated incomplete sequencing despite the large sequencing depth. Larger estimated clonotype richness was generally found for naive subsets than for memory subsets. Sampling was limited to blood, and TCR repertoires in tissue likely differ from TCR repertoires in blood. Because the study included a small number of donors, the genetic and exposure-history diversity represented was limited. Based on pairwise subsampling, the degree of clonotype sharing among donors was expected to be affected by sequencing depth.

Comment on this clone: Its specific antigen is unknown. Base qualities are missing; no much larger clone stands one base away. Other DNA sequences in this sample translate to the same CDR3.

There are 16 amino acids in the CDR3, from cysteine to phenylalanine inclusive. CDR3 DNA only is kept here, 48 bases in frame from base 1. The V and J ends are trimmed by 0 bases and 0 bases, leaving 9 bases between them. Reading the germline V gene gives CDR1 MNHEY and CDR2 SVGAGI. The donors were healthy, HIV-negative adults with no recently reported acute infections or vaccinations. Only Caucasian adults living in Nashville, Tennessee, USA were represented among the donors. CD4+ T cells were enriched through magnetic negative selection, after which naive cells were positively selected on CD45RA and the remaining negative fraction served as the memory subset. After blood collection by leukapheresis, PBMCs were isolated using Ficoll-Histopaque density gradient centrifugation and then cryopreserved in the vapor phase of liquid nitrogen. Analytical flow cytometry was used to check the purity and quantity of each magnetically sorted T cell population. Genomic DNA was isolated from each sorted fraction and quantified by UV absorbance on a Nanodrop 2000c.

Using the deep immunoSEQ assay, TCR CDR3 regions were amplified from genomic DNA by multiplex PCR. For each cell subset, the extracted genomic DNA was distributed evenly across all wells of several immunoSEQ 96-well plates, and each plate served as one replicate. For sorted subsets, roughly 200 ng of genomic DNA, equivalent to 25,000 to 35,000 T cell genomes, went into each replicate PCR. Purified libraries were quantified with a Qubit 3.0 fluorometer, sized on a Bioanalyzer 2100, and re-quantified with the KAPA Library Quantification kit. Each immunoSEQ 96-well plate was sequenced on its own single-read 150-cycle Illumina NextSeq 550 flow cell. As for the authors' bioinformatics: Because the immunoSEQ output included only junctional sequences and no quality scores, the filtering could not be the same as the filtering used for full-length reads. To assign V/J genes and CDR3, sequences were annotated using PyIR, a Python wrapper for IgBLAST v1.9, with IMGT germline references. Reads were removed for weak V/J assignments (E-value above 1e-6), missing CDR3, stop codons, out-of-frame junctions, or ambiguous translated residues. V3J clonotypes were defined by identical inferred V gene, J gene, and CDR3 amino acid sequence. To compute the percentage overlap between repertoires, the number of shared unique clonotypes was divided by the size of the smaller repertoire. Repertoire richness was assessed with RTK rarefaction, the Chao1 estimator, and Recon v2.1 estimates of unobserved clonotypes. OLGA was used to compute generation probabilities for all TCRbeta clonotypes that the gDNA method yielded from a few donors. The clones in this table, taken by TCRdb from immuneACCESS, are in-frame only. Not every clone is retained; where verified, under half of the shortfall comes from an unresolved V gene, and the cause of the rest is unknown. V, J and clone size are those of that table, while D and trimming were read from the DNA. The sample yields under 2.5 million clones; about nine tenths were counted once. The ten biggest clones cover about 0.41% of the sample.

Material: naive CD4+ T cells from PBMCs. The intended sense of this specimen's cell subset or site label: CD45RA+ positively selected. The rearrangement combines TRBV6-5 with TRBJ1-3; TRBD1 is a weak D gene call, 5 bases matching. This TCR came from a man aged 18 to 29 in good health. Some clones in this sample may be carry-over from other donors' samples. The DNA sequence follows: TGTGCCAGCAGTTACTCCGGGGGGATCTCTGGAAACACCATATATTTT. Its coded protein is CASSYSGGISGNTIYF.